This T cell receptor (beta chain) came from a study of cytotoxic CD8 clonotypes in ibrutinib-treated CLL. Study information: Among patients, around 25 responded partially and 2 completely; some 15 then stayed remitted and some twelve progressed after median 68 months.

Germline assignment: CDR1 SGHTA and CDR2 FQGNSA. CDR3 length: 15 residues. The V segment lost 5 bases and the J segment 2 bases; nucleotides outside the gene matches: 6. Profiled with immunoSEQ multiplex PCR; TCRdb holds only in-frame clones, not every one. Of tens of thousands of clones detected, roughly 80% appear once; the ten largest clones hold about 36%. The chain recombines TRBV7-2 with TRBJ1-5; TRBD1 matches 7 bases. This TCR was recovered from a human donor with chronic lymphocytic leukemia. Here the sequenced sample was PBMCs, taken after 24 months of ibrutinib treatment. Here the CDR3 reads CASSSVGGGNQPQHF. The CDR3 DNA is TGTGCCAGCAGCAGTGTAGGGGGCGGCAATCAGCCCCAGCATTTT.